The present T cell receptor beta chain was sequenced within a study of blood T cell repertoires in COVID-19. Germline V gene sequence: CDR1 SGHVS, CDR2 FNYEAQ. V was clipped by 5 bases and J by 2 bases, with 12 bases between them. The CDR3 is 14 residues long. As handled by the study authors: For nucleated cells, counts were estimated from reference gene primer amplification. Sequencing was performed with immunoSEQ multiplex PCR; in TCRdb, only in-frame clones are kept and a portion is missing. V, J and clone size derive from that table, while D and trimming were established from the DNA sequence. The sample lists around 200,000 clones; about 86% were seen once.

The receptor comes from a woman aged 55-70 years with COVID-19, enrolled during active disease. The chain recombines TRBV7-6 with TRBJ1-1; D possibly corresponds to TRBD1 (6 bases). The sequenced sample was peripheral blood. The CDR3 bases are TGTGCCAGCAGCCCCGGGACACCAAACACTGAAGCTTTCTTT. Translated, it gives CASSPGTPNTEAFF.